The 32 T cell receptor beta chains below were found in one sample sequenced in a study of shared clonotypes between healthy human individuals. Clones were sequenced by immunoSEQ multiplex PCR, and TCRdb holds only the in-frame ones, with some missing. The profile shows hundreds of thousands of clones, 73% of them singletons. Sequencing input: memory CD4+ T cells sorted from blood. Subset specified: CD45RA-negative fraction. All receptors come from a woman between 25 and 40 years old in good health.

V is TRBV6-6 and J is TRBJ2-7, with D unclear. V lost 6 bases to trimming and J lost 7 bases, with 13 bases between them. This CDR3 contains 12 residues. Germline lookup yields CDR1 MNHNY and CDR2 SVGAGI (reference sequence). Here the CDR3 DNA reads TGTGCCAGCAGAACCCCCGGTGGGGAGCAGTACTTC. Protein product: CASRTPGGEQYF.

The rearrangement joins TRBV19 to TRBJ1-5, with TRBD1 matching over 7 bases. This CDR3 spans 18 amino acids. V lost 2 bases and J lost 0; bases outside the gene matches: 10. Germline-derived CDR1 and CDR2 are LNHDA and SQIVND (reference sequence). The CDR3 DNA sequence: TGTGCCAGTAGTATATTAGGGACAGTTTATTTTAGCAATCAGCCCCAGCATTTT. The encoded protein is CASSILGTVYFSNQPQHF. The full variable domain, with the rest looked up from reference TRBV19 and TRBJ1-5, is DGGITQSPKYLFRKEGQNVTLSCEQNLNHDAMYWYRQDPGQGLRLIYYSQIVNDFQKGDIAEGYSVSREKKESFPLTVTSAQKNPTAFYLCASSILGTVYFSNQPQHFGDGTRLSIL.

In this sample, this clone turned up a few times. The chain employs TRBV27 and TRBJ2-4, with 7 bases fitting TRBD2. Germline CDR1 reads MNHEY; CDR2 reads SMNVEV (reference sequence). The CDR3 length is 12 residues. The ends lost 5 bases at V and 14 bases at J; junction bases unmatched: 9. This CDR3 is CASSLSGGGEYF. CDR3 sequence (DNA): TGTGCCAGCAGTCTCTCTGGGGGGGGAGAGTACTTC.

This clone came up many times. The same CDR3 also results from other DNA sequences found in this sample. The rearrangement uses TRBV6-1 and TRBJ2-6; D gene uncertain. CDR3 size: 15 residues. Germline V gene lookup returns CDR1 MNHNS and CDR2 SASEGT. Trimming stripped 5 bases from V and 0 bases from J, with 8 bases between. The CDR3 reads CASSPGHSGANVLTF. Here the CDR3 DNA reads TGTGCCAGCAGTCCCGGCCACTCTGGGGCCAACGTCCTGACTTTC.

This chain uses TRBV30 with TRBJ1-4; TRBD1 matches at 7 bases. Germline CDR1 GTSNPN, CDR2 SVGIG (reference sequence). J gave up 8 bases and V 0 bases, and 0 bases lay outside the gene matches. This CDR3 comprises 12 residues. In DNA, the CDR3 is TGTGCCTGGAGTGTACAGGGGGAAAAACTGTTTTTT. Translated: CAWSVQGEKLFF.

The chain joins TRBV27 to TRBJ1-1; 10 bases are a match to TRBD1. J gave up 5 bases and V 4 bases, and 13 bases lay outside the gene matches. CDR3 size: 17 residues. Germline V gene lookup returns CDR1 MNHEY and CDR2 SMNVEV (reference sequence). The DNA of the CDR3 is TGTGCCAGCAGTTCAGGGACAGGGGCCTTCCTAGGAACTGAAGCTTTCTTT. It specifies CASSSGTGAFLGTEAFF.

V usage is TRBV5-4 and J usage is TRBJ2-1; 9 nucleotides agree with TRBD1. The CDR3 totals 15 residues. The V segment lost 4 bases and the J segment 3 bases; nucleotides outside the gene matches: 5. Per the germline V gene, CDR1 is SGHNT and CDR2 is YYREEE (reference sequence). Here the CDR3 reads CASSPMDRGYNEQFF. The CDR3, as DNA: TGTGCCAGCAGCCCCATGGACAGGGGCTACAATGAGCAGTTCTTC.

The rearrangement links TRBV28 to TRBJ1-5; D unresolved. With 6 bases removed from V and 0 bases from J, the gap between germline ends came to 18 bases. Germline CDR1 is MDHEN and CDR2 is SYDVKM. The CDR3 is 17 residues long. This CDR3 reads CASSSPISIYSNQPQHF. CDR3 nucleotide sequence: TGTGCCAGCAGCTCCCCCATCAGCATCTATAGCAATCAGCCCCAGCATTTT.

Turning to this clone: Additional DNA sequences in this sample encode the identical CDR3. The chain joins TRBV2 to TRBJ2-7; D perhaps matches TRBD2 (5 bases). Germline loops: CDR1 SNHLY, CDR2 FYNNEI. There are 11 residues in the CDR3. The V gene lost 6 bases and the J gene lost 4 bases, with 7 bases spanning the gap. The CDR3 here is CASSAGYEQYF. In nucleotides, the CDR3 is TGTGCCAGCAGCGCGGGTTACGAGCAGTACTTC.

The gene calls are TRBV27 and TRBJ2-3; 10 nucleotides align to TRBD2. The CDR3 contains 14 residues. V lost 7 bases, J lost 7 bases, and 8 bases stayed unmatched. The germline V gene encodes CDR1 MNHEY and CDR2 SMNVEV (reference sequence). This CDR3 is CASTTTSGTHTQYF. The CDR3 DNA reads as TGTGCCAGCACAACAACTAGCGGGACCCATACGCAGTATTTT.

CDR3 sequence: CATSRDLGTGGKETQYF. As DNA, the CDR3 is TGTGCCACCAGCAGAGATCTGGGGACAGGGGGGAAAGAGACCCAGTACTTC. The J gene is TRBJ2-5, the V gene TRBV15, with 11 nucleotides matching TRBD1. Per germline, CDR1 LNHNV and CDR2 YYDKDF (reference sequence). The V and J ends lost 0 bases and 3 bases, in that order; junction bases with no gene match: 6. This CDR3 has 17 residues. Filled out from reference TRBV15 and TRBJ2-5, the complete variable domain reads DAMVIQNPRYQVTQFGKPVTLSCSQTLNHNVMYWYQQKSSQAPKLLFHYYDKDFNNEADTPDNFQSRRPNTSFCFLDIRSPGLGDTAMYLCATSRDLGTGGKETQYFGPGTRLLVL.

This chain links TRBV2 with TRBJ2-1; possibly TRBD2 for D (5 bases). V was pared by 11 bases and J by 4 bases, with 9 bases between. The CDR3 contains 11 residues. Germline-derived CDR1 and CDR2 are SNHLY and FYNNEI. Here the CDR3 reads CAAGVYNEQFF. The CDR3 DNA sequence: TGTGCCGCGGGCGTATACAATGAGCAGTTCTTC.

This sequence joins TRBV7-9 and TRBJ1-1; D unresolved. Trimming removed 6 bases at V and 7 bases at J, with 12 bases between. In germline, CDR1 is SEHNR, CDR2 FQNEAQ (reference sequence). CDR3 length: 12 amino acids. As DNA, the CDR3 is TGTGCCAGCAGACAACGAGGTGGTGAAGCTTTCTTT. Amino acid sequence: CASRQRGGEAFF.

This chain joins TRBV27 and TRBJ2-1; D uncertain. V shed 6 bases and J shed 7 bases, with 19 bases lying between them. Germline V gene sequence: CDR1 MNHEY, CDR2 SMNVEV (reference sequence). The CDR3 extends over 15 amino acids. Here the CDR3 DNA reads TGTGCCAGCAGCCCTCCCGGTAGACCCGGGAATGAGCAGTTCTTC. It specifies CASSPPGRPGNEQFF.

As to this clone: Other DNA variants within this sample encode the same CDR3. The chain combines TRBV7-8 with TRBJ1-5, with unresolved D. This CDR3 contains 14 residues. Germline CDR1 and CDR2: SGHVS and FQNEAQ. Trimming took 2 bases from V and 0 from J, leaving 5 bases between them. CDR3 residues: CASSLLDSNQPQHF. In nucleotides, the CDR3 is TGTGCCAGCAGCTTACTAGATAGCAATCAGCCCCAGCATTTT.

The chain carries TRBV28 and TRBJ2-7, with a possible D match to TRBD1 (5 bases). Germline V CDR1 and CDR2: MDHEN, SYDVKM. The CDR3 is 12 amino acids. Trimming took 8 bases from V and 0 from J, leaving 8 bases between them. The CDR3 bases are TGTGCCAGCGGCGACAGCTCCTACGAGCAGTACTTC. It is translated as CASGDSSYEQYF. The complete variable domain, with remaining parts taken from reference TRBV28 and TRBJ2-7, reads DVKVTQSSRYLVKRTGEKVFLECVQDMDHENMFWYRQDPGLGLRLIYFSYDVKMKEKGDIPEGYSVSREKKERFSLILESASTNQTSMYLCASGDSSYEQYFGPGTRLTVT.

In its sample, this clone was seen once. The rearrangement uses TRBV11-3 and TRBJ2-2; 7 bases are a match to TRBD2. Trimming took 5 bases from V and 5 from J; bases not matched to a gene: 17. The CDR3 consists of 18 residues. CDR1 SGHNT and CDR2 YENEEA come from the germline V gene. The CDR3 DNA follows: TGTGCCAGCAGCGACGGGGCGGGAGAAGCGGGAAGGACCGGGGAGCTGTTTTTT. The encoded protein is CASSDGAGEAGRTGELFF.

The chain joins TRBV29-1 to TRBJ1-2, with a tentative D call TRBD1 (6 bases). Germline CDR1 reads SQVTM; CDR2 reads ANQGSEA. V shed 6 bases and J shed 3 bases, with 14 bases lying between them. The CDR3 length is 13 residues. This CDR3 reads CSVVEGEDYGYTF. The CDR3 DNA is TGCAGCGTCGTAGAGGGGGAAGACTATGGCTACACCTTC.

The genes are TRBV7-9 and TRBJ2-1, with 11 bases identical to TRBD2. Trimming at V came to 0 bases and at J to 7 bases, leaving 14 bases not matched to a gene. This CDR3 comprises 19 residues. CDR1 is SEHNR and CDR2 is FQNEAQ in the germline V gene (reference sequence). The CDR3 loop reads CASSLALAGVFSHPNEQFF. In nucleotides, the CDR3 is TGTGCCAGCAGCTTAGCACTAGCGGGGGTCTTTTCGCACCCTAATGAGCAGTTCTTC.

The rearrangement uses TRBV2 and TRBJ1-5, with 8 bases aligning to TRBD1. CDR1 and CDR2 from the germline V gene are SNHLY and FYNNEI. The CDR3 is made up of 15 amino acids. The J segment lost 5 bases and the V segment lost 0 bases, leaving 3 bases of the junction unmatched. As DNA, the CDR3 is TGTGCCAGCAGTGAAGCCCGACAGGGGTATCAGCCCCAGCATTTT. Translated: CASSEARQGYQPQHF.

The chain combines TRBV29-1 with TRBJ2-2, with D uncertain. This CDR3 has 13 amino acids. Per the germline V gene, CDR1 is SQVTM and CDR2 is ANQGSEA. V was trimmed by 4 bases and J by 6 bases, leaving 12 bases between them. CDR3 in DNA: TGCAGCGTTGTGCCATACGGGCCCGGGGAGCTGTTTTTT. This sequence encodes CSVVPYGPGELFF.

This chain uses TRBV20-1 with TRBJ2-1, with 7 bases aligning to TRBD1. The CDR3 runs to 10 residues. V was pared by 6 bases and J by 12 bases, with 5 bases of the junction left unmatched. CDR1 and CDR2 (germline): DFQATT, SNEGSKA (reference sequence). The CDR3 here is CSAWTGRQFF. CDR3 sequence (DNA): TGCAGTGCCTGGACAGGTCGGCAGTTCTTC.

This chain links TRBV2 with TRBJ2-1, with 12 bases that match TRBD1. This CDR3 spans 15 amino acids. The germline gives CDR1 SNHLY, CDR2 FYNNEI. With V trimmed by 6 bases and J by 7 bases, 7 bases remained unmatched. This CDR3 reads CASSAPGQGANEQFF. The CDR3 DNA sequence: TGTGCCAGCAGCGCCCCGGGACAGGGGGCGAATGAGCAGTTCTTC.

This clone appeared once. Written as DNA, the CDR3 is TGTGCCAGCAGTGACAAGGGGAGGTTTGGAGACTTGCAGTACTTC. This gives the protein CASSDKGRFGDLQYF. V gene TRBV6-1 combines with J gene TRBJ2-7; perhaps TRBD2 as D (6 bases). V was cut by 3 bases and J by 9 bases, with 21 bases left in between. Germline lookup yields CDR1 MNHNS and CDR2 SASEGT. The CDR3 is made up of 15 amino acids.

The genes are TRBV28 and TRBJ1-2; D may be TRBD1 (5 bases). Per germline, CDR1 MDHEN and CDR2 SYDVKM. The CDR3 is made up of 16 amino acids. Trimming took off 8 bases at V and 4 bases at J, with 23 bases between the two ends. CDR3 amino acids: CASEGRGQGDRYGYTF. The DNA for the CDR3 is TGTGCCAGCGAAGGAAGGGGTCAGGGAGACCGCTATGGCTACACCTTC.

This clone was found once. The chain is built from TRBV6-1 and TRBJ2-1; TRBD2 is a possible D gene (6 bases). The germline gives CDR1 MNHNS, CDR2 SASEGT. Trimming removed 7 bases from V and 8 bases from J, with 21 bases in between. The CDR3 loop spans 15 amino acids. The CDR3 loop is CASIDSERVDDEQFF. In nucleotides, the CDR3 is TGTGCCAGCATCGATTCAGAGCGGGTAGATGATGAGCAGTTCTTC.

The chain couples TRBV28 to TRBJ2-3, with D unresolved. The CDR3 runs to 10 residues. Trimming took 7 bases from V and 7 from J, leaving 6 bases between them. Germline V gene sequence: CDR1 MDHEN, CDR2 SYDVKM. The CDR3 loop is CASIGNTQYF. CDR3 coding DNA: TGTGCCAGCATAGGGAATACGCAGTATTTT.

DNA for the CDR3: TGTGCCAGTAGTATAATGGAGCCTCCGGGTAGCGAGCAGTACTTC. Translating it yields CASSIMEPPGSEQYF. The chain recombines TRBV19 with TRBJ2-7; no reliable D call. CDR1 is LNHDA and CDR2 is SQIVND in the germline V gene (reference sequence). CDR3 length: 15 amino acids. The V and J ends lost 2 bases and 6 bases respectively, with 17 bases between them.

The V gene is TRBV4-1, the J gene TRBJ2-7, with 11 bases that match TRBD1. The V and J ends lost 1 base and 5 bases, in that order; junction bases with no gene match: 7. Germline V lookup: CDR1 MGHRA, CDR2 YSYEKL. This CDR3 contains 16 residues. The CDR3 region has the DNA TGCGCCAGCAGCCAAGTTGGACAGGGGGCGCGCAACGAGCAGTACTTC. Its translation: CASSQVGQGARNEQYF.

The chain couples TRBV11-2 to TRBJ1-2; TRBD1 might be the D (5 bases). The CDR3 has 14 residues. V lost 1 base, J lost 8 bases, and 14 bases lay in between. Germline assignment: CDR1 SGHAT and CDR2 FQNNGV. In DNA, the CDR3 is TGTGCCAGCAGCTTAGCGGAACCCTGGGGCGGCTACACCTTC. This translates into CASSLAEPWGGYTF. Full variable domain (missing parts from reference TRBV11-2 and TRBJ1-2): EAGVAQSPRYKIIEKRQSVAFWCNPISGHATLYWYQQILGQGPKLLIQFQNNGVVDDSQLPKDRFSAERLKGVDSTLKIQPAKLEDSAVYLCASSLAEPWGGYTFGSGTRLTVV.

The chain has TRBV28 and TRBJ2-1; D may be TRBD1 or TRBD2 (7 bases each). The CDR3 has 16 amino acids. Trimming stripped 6 bases from V and 2 bases from J, with 17 bases between. In germline, CDR1 is MDHEN, CDR2 SYDVKM. The DNA for the CDR3 is TGTGCCAGCAGCAGGGGGGGCAGCATCACCTACAATGAGCAGTTCTTC. It encodes CASSRGGSITYNEQFF.

This clone was recorded once. CDR3 DNA: TGCGCCAGCAGCCAAGTCCCCCTAGCGGGAAAGTACGAGCAGTACTTC. Translating it yields CASSQVPLAGKYEQYF. This chain connects TRBV4-1 to TRBJ2-7; 9 bases align to TRBD2. Germline loops: CDR1 MGHRA, CDR2 YSYEKL. Trimming removed 1 base from V and 4 bases from J; junction bases left unmatched: 8. This CDR3 has 16 residues.